Following are 21 T cell receptor beta chains from one sample sequenced in a study of identical twins. TCRdb called the 5' RACE reads again in MiXCR, with one record for every CDR3 protein. The table has about 690,000 distinct CDR3 sequences, 21% seen once. The data were also submitted as part of a second study, on T cells expressing NK-cell markers.

The sequencing input was PBMCs. These TCRs come from a woman under 30 in good health.

The chain is built from TRBV29-1 and TRBJ1-2; D unclear. Trimming left V 2 bases short and J 8 bases short, with 9 bases between. There are 11 residues in the CDR3. Germline CDR1 is SQVTM and CDR2 is ANQGSEA. The CDR3 DNA is TGCAGCGTTGAAATTCGAACGGGCTACACCTTC. This sequence encodes CSVEIRTGYTF.

The chain has TRBV5-1 and TRBJ2-5; the match to TRBD1 covers 10 bases. Per the germline V gene, CDR1 is SGHRS and CDR2 is YFSETQ. The CDR3 length is 14 residues. CDR3 sequence reads: CISTRQGAEGTQYF. The CDR3 coding sequence is TGCATCAGCACTCGACAGGGGGCGGAGGGGACCCAGTACTTC.

This rearrangement joins TRBV3-1 to TRBJ1-1; the D is unclear. Germline V CDR1 and CDR2: LGHDT, YNNKEL (reference sequence). V was shortened by 1 base and J by 8 bases, with 5 bases between the two germline ends. This CDR3 is built from 11 residues. CDR3 sequence reads: CASSQGEEAFF. The CDR3 nucleotides read TGTGCCAGCAGCCAAGGCGAGGAAGCTTTCTTT.

V is TRBV20-1 and J is TRBJ2-7; perhaps TRBD2 as D (6 bases). The CDR3 covers 13 residues. The germline gives CDR1 DFQATT, CDR2 SNEGSKA (reference sequence). Trimming took 2 bases from V and 5 from J, leaving 13 bases between them. The CDR3 sequence is CSARNPGVNEQYF. CDR3 DNA sequence: TGCAGTGCTAGAAACCCGGGAGTAAACGAGCAGTACTTC.

This clonotype was counted between two and nine times. The J gene is TRBJ2-5, the V gene TRBV12-3 or TRBV12-4; D may correspond to TRBD1 or TRBD2 (5 bases each). Trimming took 3 bases from V and 7 from J, leaving 15 bases between them. CDR3 length equals 14 residues. Here the CDR3 reads CASSLSGTVVTQYF. The CDR3 DNA sequence: TGTGCCAGCAGTTTGTCCGGGACCGTGGTGACCCAGTACTTC.

The rearrangement links TRBV20-1 to TRBJ2-3; D is undetermined. The CDR3 extends over 12 amino acids. The germline CDR1 and CDR2 sequences are DFQATT and SNEGSKA (reference sequence). The germline V and J ends were trimmed by 8 bases and 0 bases, with 9 bases remaining between them. The DNA for the CDR3 is TGCAGTACCCCCAAAAGCACAGATACGCAGTATTTT. Protein: CSTPKSTDTQYF.

V is TRBV20-1 and J is TRBJ2-1, with a tentative D call TRBD2 (6 bases). Germline V gives CDR1 DFQATT, CDR2 SNEGSKA (reference sequence). There are 12 residues in the CDR3. Trimming shortened V by 2 bases and J by 7 bases, and 9 bases separated the two germline ends. The CDR3 loop reads CSARLRENEQFF. The CDR3 nucleotides are TGCAGTGCTAGACTTCGGGAGAATGAGCAGTTCTTC.

This clonotype was recorded at least ten times. V gene TRBV7-9 combines with J gene TRBJ1-3; TRBD1 is a possible D gene (5 bases). The CDR3 spans 13 residues. V lost 4 bases to trimming and J lost 3 bases, with 7 bases between them. Looked up from germline, CDR1 is SEHNR and CDR2 is FQNEAQ (reference sequence). This CDR3 reads CASSSRDGNTIYF. DNA of the CDR3: TGTGCCAGCAGCTCCAGGGATGGAAACACCATATATTTT.

The chain couples TRBV20-1 to TRBJ1-1; no clear D gene. Germline CDR1 is DFQATT and CDR2 is SNEGSKA (reference sequence). The CDR3 runs to 14 residues. Trimming pared 0 bases from V and 0 bases from J, leaving 8 bases between. The CDR3 nucleotides read TGCAGTGCTAGAGATCCTGATTTGAACACTGAAGCTTTCTTT. It yields the protein CSARDPDLNTEAFF.

The gene calls are TRBV12-3 or TRBV12-4 and TRBJ2-7; 14 nucleotides line up with TRBD2. J lost 2 bases, V lost 6 bases, and 3 bases had no gene match. The CDR3 has 15 residues. The CDR3: CASRTSGGAPYEQYF. In DNA, the CDR3 is TGTGCCAGCAGGACTAGCGGGGGGGCCCCCTACGAGCAGTACTTC.

This clonotype was found many times. The chain employs TRBV6-4 and TRBJ2-3; 10 bases are a match to TRBD2. The CDR3 loop spans 15 amino acids. V was pared by 4 bases and J by 1 base, with 2 bases of the junction left unmatched. In germline, CDR1 is MRHNA, CDR2 SNTAGT. CDR3 sequence: CASSAGTSGTDTQYF. Here the CDR3 DNA reads TGTGCCAGCAGTGCCGGGACTAGCGGCACAGATACGCAGTATTTT.

This clonotype has only a few counts. Written as DNA, the CDR3 is TGTGCCACGGACCGCCTGGACTGGAGAGGGCAGTACTTC. It codes for CATDRLDWRGQYF. This chain connects TRBV6-1 to TRBJ2-7; a weak D match, TRBD2 (5 bases). The CDR3 totals 13 residues. The germline V and J ends were trimmed by 10 bases and 9 bases, with 22 bases remaining between them. Germline V lookup: CDR1 MNHNS, CDR2 SASEGT.

The V and J genes are TRBV12-3 or TRBV12-4 and TRBJ2-2; D remains unclear. CDR3 length: 15 residues. With 7 bases removed from V and 1 base from J, the gap between germline ends came to 13 bases. This CDR3 is CASTPSVRNTGELFF. The CDR3 bases are TGTGCCAGCACCCCCTCAGTGAGGAACACCGGGGAGCTGTTTTTT.

The V and J genes are TRBV9 and TRBJ2-1; 10 bases are a match to TRBD2. The germline V gene encodes CDR1 SGDLS and CDR2 YYNGEE. The CDR3 has 19 amino acids. Trimming removed 4 bases from V and 0 bases from J; junction bases left unmatched: 13. In DNA form, the CDR3 reads TGTGCCAGCAGCCTAAAGGGAGGGGGACTAGCGAGCTCCTACAATGAGCAGTTCTTC. It is translated as CASSLKGGGLASSYNEQFF.

This clonotype has just a few counts. V usage is TRBV20-1 and J usage is TRBJ2-7, with D hard to call. In germline, CDR1 is DFQATT, CDR2 SNEGSKA (reference sequence). V shed 3 bases and J shed 3 bases, with 18 bases lying between them. This CDR3 region has 15 residues. The CDR3 nucleotides read TGCAGTGCTAGCGCCAAGGGCCACCCCCACTACGAGCAGTACTTC. It specifies CSASAKGHPHYEQYF.

Turning to this clonotype: An end of the junction differs from the germline gene, which may be a read error. The V and J genes are TRBV11-2 and TRBJ2-7; tentative D call: TRBD2 (5 bases). This CDR3 is 12 amino acids long. The germline CDR1 and CDR2 sequences are SGHAT and FQNNGV. CDR3 bases: TGTGCCAGCAGCTTAGAAGCCCGGGAACGTGAATTC. This encodes CASSLEAREREF.

This rearrangement joins TRBV10-3 to TRBJ2-7; no definite D call. V was clipped by 5 bases and J by 3 bases, with 8 bases between them. This CDR3 contains 12 residues. Per the germline V gene, CDR1 is ENHRY and CDR2 is SYGVKD. In nucleotides, the CDR3 is TGTGCCATCAGTACCTTTCTCTACGAGCAGTACTTC. It is translated as CAISTFLYEQYF.

The rearrangement uses TRBV9 and TRBJ2-5, with D perhaps TRBD1 (5 bases). Germline loops: CDR1 SGDLS, CDR2 YYNGEE. The V gene lost 2 bases and the J gene lost 2 bases, with 7 bases spanning the gap. CDR3 length: 13 amino acids. CDR3 in DNA: TGTGCCAGCAGCGTCCAGGGACAAGAGACCCAGTACTTC. Translated: CASSVQGQETQYF. Together with reference TRBV9 and TRBJ2-5, the CDR3 gives the full variable domain: DSGVTQTPKHLITATGQRVTLRCSPRSGDLSVYWYQQSLDQGLQFLIQYYNGEERAKGNILERFSAQQFPDLHSELNLSSLELGDSALYFCASSVQGQETQYFGPGTRLLVL.

In its sample, this clonotype was seen many times. The chain uses TRBV29-1 and TRBJ2-1; D is possibly TRBD1 or TRBD2 (5 bases each). This CDR3 is built from 14 residues. The V end lost 6 bases, the J end lost 4 bases, and 16 bases lay between the germline ends. Germline values: CDR1 SQVTM, CDR2 ANQGSEA. DNA for the CDR3: TGCAGCGTGAGACCCCGGGACGCGTACAATGAGCAGTTCTTC. Its translation is CSVRPRDAYNEQFF.

V is TRBV20-1 and J is TRBJ2-1; 8 positions match TRBD1. CDR1 and CDR2 (germline): DFQATT, SNEGSKA (reference sequence). V gave up 6 bases and J gave up 7 bases; unmatched junction bases: 11. The CDR3 consists of 14 residues. CDR3 sequence reads: CSAPGQGIGNEQFF. Written as DNA, the CDR3 is TGCAGTGCCCCCGGACAGGGAATTGGGAATGAGCAGTTCTTC.

This rearrangement joins TRBV24-1 to TRBJ2-1, with D perhaps matching TRBD1 (5 bases). V was cut by 7 bases and J by 8 bases, with 20 bases left in between. The germline CDR1 and CDR2 sequences are KGHDR and SFDVKD. The CDR3 length is 15 residues. The CDR3 loop is CATSDPRGAGDEQFF. As DNA, the CDR3 is TGTGCCACCAGCGACCCACGTGGGGCCGGAGATGAGCAGTTCTTC.